The TCR beta chain under discussion was sequenced for a study of metastatic and nonmetastatic thyroid tumors. Study summary: Samples came from malignant and benign thyroid patients, and repertoires were compared across blood and tumor or nodule tissue.

With respect to this clone: The antigen is undetermined.

CDR1 and CDR2 from the germline V gene are SGHAT and FQDESV (reference sequence). This CDR3 has 15 amino acids. V lost 1 base and J lost 4; bases outside the gene matches: 5. In the authors' methods: Clinicopathological groups supplied CDR3 differences that were used to build a distant-metastasis classifier for papillary thyroid cancer. TCRdb reanalyzed the PCR reads via MiXCR. The V and J calls follow TCRdb's processing rather than the paper's. The sample has 20,000 to 25,000 clones; 36% are singletons. The study, taken as a whole, reports: Reported TCR beta diversity, measured in blood and tumor, was significantly higher for malignant thyroid tumors than for benign nodules.

No patient had received any treatment before thyroid surgery. The material sequenced was blood. The sequence was collected from a male donor with papillary thyroid cancer or a benign thyroid nodule (not recorded which). Some clones in this sample may be carry-over from other donors' samples. The chain combines TRBV11-1 with TRBJ2-7; 9 bases fit TRBD1. The CDR3 DNA reads TGTGCCAGCAGCTTAGGGACAGGGGAGTTTTACGAGCAGTACTTC. Encoded protein: CASSLGTGEFYEQYF.